These 22 T cell receptor beta chains originate from one sample sequenced in a study of T cell changes during pregnancy in multiple sclerosis. Profiled with immunoSEQ multiplex PCR; TCRdb holds only in-frame clones, not every one. The sample consists of about 38,000 clones, 85% to 90% of them appearing once. The sequenced sample was CD8+ T cells from peripheral blood mononuclear cells, obtained in the third trimester of pregnancy. These receptors were collected from a female donor with multiple sclerosis, enrolled in a pregnancy study.

At least ten counts were recorded for this clone. CDR3 in amino acids: CASSATGDANEKLFF. In nucleotides, the CDR3 is TGTGCCAGCAGTGCAACAGGGGATGCTAATGAAAAACTGTTTTTT. The genes are TRBV6-4 and TRBJ1-4; 7 bases align to TRBD1. V trimming: 4 bases; J trimming: 3 bases; junction bases outside the gene matches: 5. CDR3 size: 15 residues. From germline, CDR1 is MRHNA and CDR2 SNTAGT.

The chain combines TRBV9 with TRBJ1-5, with D possibly being TRBD1 (5 bases). The germline CDR1 and CDR2 sequences are SGDLS and YYNGEE. The CDR3 has 14 residues. Deletions cut 4 bases from V and 0 bases from J, with 8 bases between. In nucleotides, the CDR3 is TGTGCCAGCAGCCCAGGGTTTAGCAATCAGCCCCAGCATTTT. Translation gives CASSPGFSNQPQHF. Combining the CDR3 with reference TRBV9 and TRBJ1-5 gives the whole variable domain DSGVTQTPKHLITATGQRVTLRCSPRSGDLSVYWYQQSLDQGLQFLIQYYNGEERAKGNILERFSAQQFPDLHSELNLSSLELGDSALYFCASSPGFSNQPQHFGDGTRLSIL.

This chain joins TRBV9 and TRBJ2-1; 14 positions agree with TRBD2. The CDR3 length is 19 residues. V lost 2 bases, J lost 0 bases, and 7 bases stayed unmatched. Germline CDR1 is SGDLS and CDR2 is YYNGEE. CDR3 nucleotide sequence: TGTGCCAGCAGCGTCGGACTAGCGGGGGGATCGAGCTCCTACAATGAGCAGTTCTTC. It encodes CASSVGLAGGSSSYNEQFF.

This clone was seen just once. The CDR3 nucleotides read TGTGCCAGCAGTCGGGATTGGATCTACGAGCAGTACTTC. This gives the protein CASSRDWIYEQYF. The chain carries TRBV2 and TRBJ2-7; maybe TRBD2 (5 bases). V lost 5 bases and J lost 3, with 11 bases in between. Germline CDR1 SNHLY, CDR2 FYNNEI. The CDR3 has 13 amino acids.

In its sample, this clone was seen a few times. The chain joins TRBV19 to TRBJ1-1; TRBD1 agrees at 7 bases. The J segment lost 1 base and the V segment lost 5 bases, leaving 4 bases of the junction unmatched. CDR3 length: 14 residues. CDR1 and CDR2 from the germline V gene are LNHDA and SQIVND (reference sequence). CDR3: CASSSRTGNTEAFF. CDR3 bases: TGTGCCAGTAGTTCCCGGACAGGGAACACTGAAGCTTTCTTT.

The chain couples TRBV5-1 to TRBJ2-7; 7 positions match TRBD2. CDR3 length equals 15 residues. The V gene's germline CDR1 is SGHRS and CDR2 YFSETQ. The V gene end was trimmed by 0 bases and the J gene end by 5 bases; junction bases not matched to a gene: 8. The CDR3 sequence: CASSLGGVAGDEQYF. DNA for the CDR3: TGCGCCAGCAGCTTGGGCGGGGTGGCGGGGGACGAGCAGTACTTC.

The chain employs TRBV10-2 and TRBJ1-5; TRBD1 is a possible D gene (5 bases). Germline CDR1 and CDR2: WSHSY and SAAADI. Trimming removed 3 bases at V and 6 bases at J, with 12 bases between. The CDR3 totals 14 residues. The CDR3 nucleotides read TGCGCCAGCAGTGATGGGGGGACGGGTCAGCCCCAGCATTTT. Its translation: CASSDGGTGQPQHF.

The gene calls are TRBV9 and TRBJ1-4; D is ambiguous. The V gene lost 0 bases and the J gene lost 8 bases, with 20 bases spanning the gap. Germline V gene lookup returns CDR1 SGDLS and CDR2 YYNGEE. This CDR3 contains 17 residues. The CDR3 nucleotides are TGTGCCAGCAGCGTAGAAGCTTGGGAGTTTCGCAGGGAAAAACTGTTTTTT. Amino acid sequence: CASSVEAWEFRREKLFF. Supplemented by reference TRBV9 and TRBJ1-4, the full variable domain reads DSGVTQTPKHLITATGQRVTLRCSPRSGDLSVYWYQQSLDQGLQFLIQYYNGEERAKGNILERFSAQQFPDLHSELNLSSLELGDSALYFCASSVEAWEFRREKLFFGSGTQLSVL.

The chain combines TRBV7-3 with TRBJ2-1, with D tentatively TRBD1 (6 bases). Trimming cost V 4 bases and J 8 bases, with 9 bases left between them. The CDR3 spans 12 residues. Per the germline V gene, CDR1 is SGHTA and CDR2 is FQGTGA. The CDR3 region has the DNA TGTGCCAGCAGCTATGGGGGCCATGAGCAGTTCTTC. It specifies CASSYGGHEQFF. Filled out from reference TRBV7-3 and TRBJ2-1, the complete variable domain reads GAGVSQTPSNKVTEKGKYVELRCDPISGHTALYWYRQSLGQGPEFLIYFQGTGAADDSGLPNDRFFAVRPEGSVSTLKIQRTERGDSAVYLCASSYGGHEQFFGPGTRLTVL.

The chain links TRBV6-5 to TRBJ1-1; D uncertain. This CDR3 comprises 13 residues. With 6 bases removed from V and 1 base from J, the gap between germline ends came to 9 bases. The germline CDR1 and CDR2 sequences are MNHEY and SVGAGI. CDR3 residues: CASSLRENTEAFF. The CDR3 nucleotides are TGTGCCAGCAGCCTCCGGGAGAACACTGAAGCTTTCTTT.

A single count supports this clone. This chain links TRBV7-9 with TRBJ1-2; no firm D call. The CDR3 has 16 amino acids. The V end lost 2 bases, the J end lost 8 bases, and 21 bases lay between the germline ends. CDR1 SEHNR and CDR2 FQNEAQ come from the germline V gene (reference sequence). The CDR3 DNA is TGTGCCAGCAGCTTAAACCCCCCCGGACCAGCGGGCGGCTACACCTTC. The encoded protein is CASSLNPPGPAGGYTF.

The chain uses TRBV10-3 and TRBJ2-2; TRBD1 matches at 7 bases. V shed 2 bases, J shed 0 bases, and the junction held 12 bases outside the gene matches. This CDR3 region has 19 residues. CDR1 and CDR2 (germline): ENHRY, SYGVKD. CDR3 sequence (DNA): TGTGCCATCAGTGAGGAACCGGGACAGATCATGTCGAACACCGGGGAGCTGTTTTTT. Translation gives CAISEEPGQIMSNTGELFF.

The gene calls are TRBV2 and TRBJ2-1; the match to TRBD2 covers 10 bases. This CDR3 spans 15 amino acids. V dropped 4 bases and J dropped 7; count of bases not matched to a gene: 7. In germline, CDR1 is SNHLY, CDR2 FYNNEI. The CDR3 sequence: CASSVLAGAGNEQFF. Here the CDR3 DNA reads TGTGCCAGCAGTGTCCTAGCGGGGGCTGGGAATGAGCAGTTCTTC.

This sequence joins TRBV5-6 and TRBJ1-2, with D possibly TRBD1 on 5 matching bases. Between the trimmed V and J ends, which lost 7 bases and 4 bases, there was a span of 17 bases. Germline CDR1 reads SGHDT; CDR2 reads YYEEEE. This CDR3 region has 14 residues. Here the CDR3 DNA reads TGTGCCAGCTCTTCTCCAGGGTCGGGCTATGGCTACACCTTC. As protein: CASSSPGSGYGYTF.

The rearrangement uses TRBV28 and TRBJ1-5, with 7 nucleotides matching TRBD1. The CDR3 loop spans 15 amino acids. Trimming took 6 bases from V and 0 from J; bases not matched to a gene: 5. CDR1 and CDR2 (germline): MDHEN, SYDVKM. The CDR3 DNA reads as TGTGCCAGCAGACCAGGGGGGTATAGCAATCAGCCCCAGCATTTT. Protein: CASRPGGYSNQPQHF.

The chain is built from TRBV19 and TRBJ1-1; D is undetermined. This CDR3 contains 14 residues. Trimming removed 7 bases at V and 0 bases at J, with 12 bases between. CDR1 is LNHDA, CDR2 SQIVND, per germline (reference sequence). DNA of the CDR3: TGTGCCAGTAACTACGGCACTCTGAACACTGAAGCTTTCTTT. Protein: CASNYGTLNTEAFF. Full variable domain (remainder filled in from reference TRBV19 and TRBJ1-1): DGGITQSPKYLFRKEGQNVTLSCEQNLNHDAMYWYRQDPGQGLRLIYYSQIVNDFQKGDIAEGYSVSREKKESFPLTVTSAQKNPTAFYLCASNYGTLNTEAFFGQGTRLTVV.

The chain links TRBV7-6 to TRBJ2-1; 9 bases agree with TRBD2. The CDR3 spans 17 residues. Germline loops: CDR1 SGHVS, CDR2 FNYEAQ. The ends lost 1 base at V and 4 bases at J; junction bases unmatched: 8. The CDR3 is CASSLELPSGGYNEQFF. The CDR3 DNA sequence: TGTGCCAGCAGCTTAGAGCTCCCCAGCGGGGGGTACAATGAGCAGTTCTTC.

This chain uses TRBV15 with TRBJ1-1; D not resolved. The germline CDR1 and CDR2 sequences are LNHNV and YYDKDF (reference sequence). The CDR3 loop spans 15 amino acids. Trimming stripped 1 base from V and 1 base from J, with 10 bases between. DNA of the CDR3: TGTGCCACCAGCAGAGTCCTGTTGCGGAACACTGAAGCTTTCTTT. This codes for CATSRVLLRNTEAFF.

The rearrangement links TRBV6-1 to TRBJ2-2; TRBD2 might be the D (7 bases). The CDR3 contains 14 residues. Between the trimmed V and J ends, which lost 6 bases and 6 bases, there was a span of 14 bases. Germline V CDR1 and CDR2: MNHNS, SASEGT. The CDR3 nucleotides read TGTGCCAGCAGGAGGGGGGGGCATGCCGGGGAGCTGTTTTTT. Its translation is CASRRGGHAGELFF.

The rearrangement links TRBV13 to TRBJ2-7; 7 bases are a match to TRBD1. CDR1 is PRHDT and CDR2 is FYEKMQ in the germline V gene (reference sequence). The CDR3 consists of 14 residues. The trim removed 5 bases at V and 1 base at J, leaving 5 bases unmatched. The CDR3 is CASSDRDESYEQYF. DNA of the CDR3: TGTGCCAGCAGCGACAGGGATGAATCCTACGAGCAGTACTTC.

The chain recombines TRBV2 with TRBJ1-2; D remains ambiguous. The CDR3 covers 14 residues. Between the trimmed V and J ends, which lost 6 bases and 7 bases, there was a span of 18 bases. The germline gives CDR1 SNHLY, CDR2 FYNNEI. The CDR3 spells CASRWRDRRSGYTF. CDR3 bases: TGTGCCAGCAGGTGGCGGGATCGGCGAAGTGGCTACACCTTC.

The rearrangement joins TRBV5-1 to TRBJ2-1; possible D gene TRBD1, 5 bases. Trimming removed 4 bases at V and 5 bases at J, with 10 bases between. Germline CDR1 reads SGHRS; CDR2 reads YFSETQ. CDR3 length equals 13 residues. The CDR3 protein is CASSRRQNNEQFF. The CDR3 nucleotides read TGCGCCAGCAGCCGTCGACAGAACAATGAGCAGTTCTTC.